At least ten counts were recorded for the clone carrying this T cell receptor beta chain. The antigen is unknown. Genomic DNA, serving as template, underwent TCR beta VDJ and CDR3 profiling. MiXCR, applied by TCRdb to the reads, yields one record per CDR3 protein. The sample comprises about 110,000 distinct CDR3 sequences, approximately 48% of which are singletons, and 30% to 40% rests with the top ten. The entry originates in a study of CD8+CD57+ T cells in acquired aplastic anemia. Looking at the study overall: Quantities of DNA derived from sorted CD4+ and CD8+ cells averaged approximately 3 ug. Healthy donor CD4+ samples were sequenced to a depth that averaged approximately 9.9 million reads. Study observations and caveats: CD8+ Simpson's diversity showed no significant patient-control difference. Roughly 30 was the count of CD8+ CDR3 sequences that patients shared with controls.

Deletions cut 4 bases from V and 5 bases from J, with 15 bases between. The CDR3 contains 15 residues. In germline, CDR1 is LGHNA, CDR2 YNFKEQ. This chain connects TRBV4-2 to TRBJ2-1, with D unresolved. The sequence was collected from a human donor in good health, serving as a control. The sequenced material came from sorted CD4+, CD8+, or CD8+CD57+ T cells (not recorded which) from PBMCs. CDR3 in amino acids: CASSREKVADNEQFF. The CDR3 region has the DNA TGTGCCAGCAGCCGTGAGAAGGTGGCGGACAATGAGCAGTTCTTC.